The present T cell receptor beta chain was sequenced within a study of cytomegalovirus exposure and HLA in healthy donors. PCR primers comprised 60 Vbeta and 13 Jbeta primers. Assay used: immunoSEQ multiplex PCR; TCRdb lists only in-frame clones, some missing. Of about 130,000 clones in the sample, roughly 17% were seen once. There are 16 residues in the CDR3. CDR1 is SGHAT, CDR2 FQNNGV, per germline. Trimming pared 6 bases from V and 2 bases from J, leaving 19 bases between. Specimen: PBMCs. The chain has TRBV11-2 and TRBJ2-5; D is perhaps TRBD2 (6 bases). The sequence came from a female donor in good health and CMV-seropositive. The CDR3 DNA is TGTGCCAGCAGGTACCCGGAGGGCCTCGGACAAGAGACCCAGTACTTC. It encodes CASRYPEGLGQETQYF.